Each of the 5 T cell receptor beta chains below was sequenced from the same sample in a study of blood T cell dynamics during melanoma immunotherapy. Assay: immunoSEQ multiplex PCR; the TCRdb copy retains only in-frame clones and omits some. Among 15,000 or so clones listed, approximately 90% were seen once. Time point in this sample: week 3, after first cycle of checkpoint inhibitor. The sequencing used blood, collected from a patient treated with checkpoint blockade. The receptors were sampled from a human donor with melanoma.

This chain connects TRBV28 to TRBJ1-1; D is unclear. The germline V and J ends were trimmed by 6 bases and 1 base, with 6 bases remaining between them. Germline CDR1 MDHEN, CDR2 SYDVKM. The CDR3 contains 12 residues. This CDR3 reads CASRGWNTEAFF. CDR3 coding DNA: TGTGCCAGCAGGGGATGGAACACTGAAGCTTTCTTT. The entire variable domain, with the rest obtained from reference TRBV28 and TRBJ1-1, is as follows: DVKVTQSSRYLVKRTGEKVFLECVQDMDHENMFWYRQDPGLGLRLIYFSYDVKMKEKGDIPEGYSVSREKKERFSLILESASTNQTSMYLCASRGWNTEAFFGQGTRLTVV.

The chain links TRBV14 to TRBJ2-2; perhaps TRBD1 as D (6 bases). Looked up from germline, CDR1 is SGHDN and CDR2 is FVKESK. The CDR3 extends over 15 amino acids. Deletions cut 4 bases from V and 11 bases from J, with 20 bases between. Written as DNA, the CDR3 is TGTGCCAGCAGCCGCACCGGGACAAGACTGGGAGAGCTGTTTTTT. Amino acid sequence: CASSRTGTRLGELFF. The full variable domain, completed using reference TRBV14 and TRBJ2-2, is EAGVTQFPSHSVIEKGQTVTLRCDPISGHDNLYWYRRVMGKEIKFLLHFVKESKQDESGMPNNRFLAERTGGTYSTLKVQPAELEDSGVYFCASSRTGTRLGELFFGEGSRLTVL.

V usage is TRBV5-1 and J usage is TRBJ2-1; D ambiguous. With 0 bases removed from V and 6 bases from J, the gap between germline ends came to 16 bases. The length of the CDR3 is 16 residues. CDR1 and CDR2 from the germline V gene are SGHRS and YFSETQ. CDR3 in DNA: TGCGCCAGCAGCTTGGCCTTAACGACATACTCCAATGAGCAGTTCTTC. Amino acids: CASSLALTTYSNEQFF. The full variable domain, completed using reference TRBV5-1 and TRBJ2-1, is KAGVTQTPRYLIKTRGQQVTLSCSPISGHRSVSWYQQTPGQGLQFLFEYFSETQRNKGNFPGRFSGRQFSNSRSEMNVSTLELGDSALYLCASSLALTTYSNEQFFGPGTRLTVL.

The rearrangement uses TRBV19 and TRBJ1-1, with a tentative D call TRBD1 (5 bases). V was clipped by 1 base and J by 1 base, with 7 bases between them. This CDR3 has 14 amino acids. Per the germline V gene, CDR1 is LNHDA and CDR2 is SQIVND (reference sequence). The CDR3 nucleotides read TGTGCCAGTAGTATAGGGGGCAGGAACACTGAAGCTTTCTTT. Translation: CASSIGGRNTEAFF. Together with reference TRBV19 and TRBJ1-1, the CDR3 gives the full variable domain: DGGITQSPKYLFRKEGQNVTLSCEQNLNHDAMYWYRQDPGQGLRLIYYSQIVNDFQKGDIAEGYSVSREKKESFPLTVTSAQKNPTAFYLCASSIGGRNTEAFFGQGTRLTVV.

The DNA for the CDR3 is TGTGCCAGCAGCTTAAATGGCCCAAGGGGGGATGAGCAGTTCTTC. Translated, it gives CASSLNGPRGDEQFF. The chain links TRBV7-2 to TRBJ2-1; D might be TRBD1 or TRBD2, each matching 6 bases. This CDR3 is 15 amino acids long. Germline V CDR1 and CDR2: SGHTA, FQGNSA. Trimming shortened V by 2 bases and J by 8 bases, and 16 bases separated the two germline ends.